These 21 T cell receptor beta chains were sequenced from one sample in a study of shared clonotypes between healthy human individuals. Clones were sequenced by immunoSEQ multiplex PCR, and TCRdb holds only the in-frame ones, with some missing. The sample holds roughly 2 million clones, roughly 94% seen once. Specimen: naive CD4+ T cells sorted from blood. As for subset: CD45RA+ positively selected. The receptors were gathered from a man between 18 and 35 years old in good health.

V and J are TRBV2 and TRBJ2-3, with 7 bases that match TRBD1. The trim removed 4 bases at V and 2 bases at J, leaving 6 bases unmatched. Germline V gene lookup returns CDR1 SNHLY and CDR2 FYNNEI. There are 15 residues in the CDR3. The chain's CDR3 is CASSGPTGPTDTQYF. The CDR3 nucleotides read TGTGCCAGCAGTGGGCCGACAGGGCCCACAGATACGCAGTATTTT.

Only one count was recorded for this clone. J is TRBJ2-2 and V is TRBV4-3; D is uncertain. With 0 bases removed from V and 4 bases from J, the gap between germline ends came to 9 bases. The CDR3 runs to 15 residues. Germline loops: CDR1 LGHNA, CDR2 YSLEER. CDR3 loop: CASSQESAGTGELFF. For the CDR3, the DNA is TGCGCCAGCAGCCAAGAATCCGCCGGCACCGGGGAGCTGTTTTTT.

Comments on this clone: Other DNA sequences of this sample code for an identical CDR3. This sequence joins TRBV20-1 and TRBJ2-3; possibly TRBD2 for D (5 bases). Per the germline V gene, CDR1 is DFQATT and CDR2 is SNEGSKA (reference sequence). The germline V and J ends were trimmed by 5 bases and 5 bases, with 8 bases remaining between them. CDR3 size: 11 residues. The CDR3 bases are TGCAGTGCTTTACGGGGAGATACGCAGTATTTT. It translates to CSALRGDTQYF.

V and J are TRBV5-4 and TRBJ1-1; 7 bases map to TRBD1. This CDR3 has 14 amino acids. Looked up from germline, CDR1 is SGHNT and CDR2 is YYREEE (reference sequence). Losses at the gene ends were 3 bases for V and 5 bases for J; bases not matched to a gene: 7. CDR3 sequence reads: CASSSQGEWTEAFF. The CDR3 DNA is TGTGCCAGCAGCTCTCAGGGGGAGTGGACTGAAGCTTTCTTT.

This chain connects TRBV9 to TRBJ2-2; 8 bases agree with TRBD2. The trim removed 4 bases at V and 7 bases at J, leaving 9 bases unmatched. Germline V gene data show CDR1 as SGDLS and CDR2 as YYNGEE. The CDR3 loop spans 15 amino acids. The CDR3 is CASSFQAGVRGELFF. For the CDR3, the DNA is TGTGCCAGCAGCTTTCAAGCGGGGGTTCGCGGGGAGCTGTTTTTT. The complete variable domain, with remaining parts taken from reference TRBV9 and TRBJ2-2, reads DSGVTQTPKHLITATGQRVTLRCSPRSGDLSVYWYQQSLDQGLQFLIQYYNGEERAKGNILERFSAQQFPDLHSELNLSSLELGDSALYFCASSFQAGVRGELFFGEGSRLTVL.

The V and J genes are TRBV30 and TRBJ2-1; a weak D match, TRBD1 (5 bases). This CDR3 contains 11 residues. The V gene lost 1 base and the J gene lost 10 bases, with 8 bases spanning the gap. The germline gives CDR1 GTSNPN, CDR2 SVGIG (reference sequence). CDR3: CAWSDRQEQFF. CDR3 nucleotide sequence: TGTGCCTGGAGTGACAGGCAGGAGCAGTTCTTC.

The chain carries TRBV23-1 and TRBJ1-6; maybe TRBD1 (5 bases). TRBV23-1 is sorted into the ORF group, with uncertain function. CDR3 size: 17 residues. Trimming pared 0 bases from V and 3 bases from J, leaving 12 bases between. The CDR3 is CASSQSCREGYNSPLHF. The CDR3 DNA reads as TGCGCCAGCAGTCAATCTTGCAGGGAGGGCTATAATTCACCCCTCCACTTT.

The V gene is TRBV7-2, the J gene TRBJ1-4, with D possibly TRBD1 on 5 matching bases. V was shortened by 2 bases and J by 8 bases, with 12 bases between the two germline ends. Per germline, CDR1 SGHTA and CDR2 FQGNSA. This CDR3 spans 14 amino acids. CDR3 protein: CASSLFQGSEKLFF. For the CDR3, the DNA is TGTGCCAGCAGCTTATTTCAGGGAAGCGAAAAACTGTTTTTT.

The chain couples TRBV14 to TRBJ2-1; TRBD2 matches 10 bases. The CDR3 extends over 16 amino acids. Trimming removed 4 bases from V and 1 base from J; junction bases left unmatched: 4. In germline, CDR1 is SGHDN, CDR2 FVKESK. The CDR3 here is CASSPWGLASYNEQFF. In DNA form, the CDR3 reads TGTGCCAGCAGCCCCTGGGGACTAGCGTCCTACAATGAGCAGTTCTTC.

V usage is TRBV5-1 and J usage is TRBJ2-3, with D unresolved. This CDR3 is built from 14 residues. Germline CDR1 reads SGHRS; CDR2 reads YFSETQ. V shed 2 bases and J shed 0 bases, with 7 bases lying between them. This CDR3 is CASSFRVSTDTQYF. The CDR3 DNA reads as TGCGCCAGCAGCTTCAGAGTTAGCACAGATACGCAGTATTTT.

The rearrangement joins TRBV5-4 to TRBJ2-2; weak D call: TRBD1 (7 bases). Trimming removed 1 base at V and 4 bases at J, with 17 bases between. Germline V gene sequence: CDR1 SGHNT, CDR2 YYREEE (reference sequence). This CDR3 is built from 17 residues. This CDR3 is CASSLSLWQGGTGELFF. CDR3 bases: TGTGCCAGCAGCTTGAGCTTATGGCAGGGGGGCACCGGGGAGCTGTTTTTT.

CDR3 sequence: CSVEGDLRVGLPGSYNEQFF. DNA for the CDR3: TGCAGCGTTGAGGGGGATCTCAGAGTTGGGCTACCAGGCTCCTACAATGAGCAGTTCTTC. The gene calls are TRBV29-1 and TRBJ2-1; D is tentatively TRBD1 or TRBD2 (5 bases each). The V gene lost 3 bases and the J gene lost 0 bases, with 27 bases spanning the gap. Looked up from germline, CDR1 is SQVTM and CDR2 is ANQGSEA. The CDR3 has 20 residues.

The chain is built from TRBV7-6 and TRBJ2-1; TRBD1 matches 10 bases. CDR1 is SGHVS, CDR2 FNYEAQ, per germline. With 1 base clipped from V and 7 bases from J, the junction kept 10 bases outside the gene matches. The CDR3 extends over 17 amino acids. Here the CDR3 DNA reads TGTGCCAGCAGCTTAGGTCAGACAGGGGGCGTAGTTAATGAGCAGTTCTTC. Protein product: CASSLGQTGGVVNEQFF.

The chain joins TRBV5-1 to TRBJ1-6; D may be TRBD1 (6 bases). Germline values: CDR1 SGHRS, CDR2 YFSETQ. Trimming pared 2 bases from V and 7 bases from J, leaving 10 bases between. The CDR3 has 14 amino acids. The CDR3 DNA is TGCGCCAGCAGCTTAACAGGGAACAATTCACCCCTCCACTTT. Amino acid sequence: CASSLTGNNSPLHF.

The chain links TRBV6-6 to TRBJ2-7, with 8 bases lining up with TRBD2. The CDR3 is 14 amino acids. The germline CDR1 and CDR2 sequences are MNHNY and SVGAGI (reference sequence). V lost 6 bases to trimming and J lost 4 bases; unmatched junction nucleotides: 8. Here the CDR3 reads CASSTPGGDYEQYF. The DNA of the CDR3 is TGTGCCAGCAGCACCCCCGGGGGGGATTACGAGCAGTACTTC.

The gene calls are TRBV30 and TRBJ2-5; D unclear. Germline assignment: CDR1 GTSNPN and CDR2 SVGIG (reference sequence). CDR3 length: 15 amino acids. V shed 0 bases and J shed 5 bases, with 16 bases lying between them. CDR3 residues: CAWSVGVVQHETQYF. The CDR3 DNA is TGTGCCTGGAGTGTTGGAGTAGTCCAGCACGAGACCCAGTACTTC.

This chain connects TRBV13 to TRBJ2-1; 10 bases fit TRBD1. This CDR3 has 16 residues. CDR1 and CDR2 (germline): PRHDT, FYEKMQ (reference sequence). The ends lost 2 bases at V and 9 bases at J; junction bases unmatched: 10. The DNA of the CDR3 is TGTGCCAGCAGCTTATACCCCGGACAGGGGGGAACTGAGCAGTTCTTC. The encoded protein is CASSLYPGQGGTEQFF.

V is TRBV6-1 and J is TRBJ2-6; D uncertain. This CDR3 spans 15 amino acids. V was cut by 8 bases and J by 1 base, with 12 bases left in between. Germline CDR1 is MNHNS and CDR2 is SASEGT. The DNA for the CDR3 is TGTGCCAGCGCGAACCTTCTATCTGGGGCCAACGTCCTGACTTTC. Translation: CASANLLSGANVLTF.

The V gene is TRBV12-5, the J gene TRBJ2-5; D is tentatively TRBD1 or TRBD2 (5 bases each). Germline-derived CDR1 and CDR2 are LGHNT and FRNRAP. V lost 4 bases, J lost 5 bases, and 11 bases lay in between. The CDR3 has 13 residues. In nucleotides, the CDR3 is TGTGCTAGTGGTTCCTCCGGGGCTGAGACCCAGTACTTC. Its protein is CASGSSGAETQYF.

The chain employs TRBV15 and TRBJ2-2, with D perhaps TRBD1 (6 bases). The CDR3 totals 15 residues. Between the trimmed V and J ends, which lost 1 base and 7 bases, there was a span of 13 bases. In germline, CDR1 is LNHNV, CDR2 YYDKDF (reference sequence). The CDR3 coding sequence is TGTGCCACCAGCAGAGCACAGGGAACTGGCGGGGAGCTGTTTTTT. Its protein is CATSRAQGTGGELFF.

The chain has TRBV5-1 and TRBJ2-7; 11 positions match TRBD2. Germline assignment: CDR1 SGHRS and CDR2 YFSETQ. There are 17 residues in the CDR3. V trimming: 4 bases; J trimming: 0 bases; junction bases outside the gene matches: 9. The CDR3 loop is CASSRLAGPQFSYEQYF. In DNA, the CDR3 is TGCGCCAGCAGCAGACTAGCGGGACCCCAATTCTCCTACGAGCAGTACTTC.